This T cell receptor (beta chain) appears in the sequencing data of a study of cytomegalovirus exposure and HLA in healthy donors. General study findings and limits: A later analysis reportedly found fewer N-insertions in an Asian-associated ancestry cluster than the roughly 670-donor mean. The listing of roughly 160 TCR beta chains classed them as cytomegalovirus-associated. Apparent HLA restriction characterized most CMV-associated TCR beta chains in a later analysis. Generally TCR sequences proved uncommon, though certain public TCRs appeared in numerous donors.

The CDR3 is 13 residues long. Germline CDR1 is SGDLS and CDR2 is YYNGEE. The V gene end was trimmed by 3 bases and the J gene end by 7 bases; junction bases not matched to a gene: 4. Of note for this clone: Its specificity is not known.

60 Vbeta and 13 Jbeta primers were used in PCR. Profiled with immunoSEQ multiplex PCR; TCRdb holds only in-frame clones, not every one. Of approximately 140,000 clones in the sample, about 86% are singletons; the top ten hold around 0.7%. The gene calls are TRBV9 and TRBJ1-5, with 7 positions matching TRBD1. This clonotype was sampled from a man younger than 30 in good health and CMV-seronegative. Sample: PBMCs. DNA of the CDR3: TGTGCCAGCAGCGCGAAGACAGGGCAGCCCCAGCATTTT. As protein: CASSAKTGQPQHF.